This is a list of T cell receptor beta chains from one sample in a study of radiotherapy plus CTLA-4 blockade in lung cancer. Profiled with immunoSEQ multiplex PCR; TCRdb holds only in-frame clones, not every one. Altogether approximately 67,000 clones are present, over 75% being singletons, with the ten largest covering 4%. The sequencing used peripheral blood, collected from a patient treated with radiotherapy plus ipilimumab. These TCRs come from a human donor with non-small cell lung cancer who had a partial response to radiotherapy plus ipilimumab. Each CDR3 is given with its conserved first and last residue. The D gene is left open where the match is weak. Some rows have no size entry. The others give once, few or many, or a class for an expanded clone.

TRBV16	-	TRBJ2-7	-	CASSQAGRSYEQYF	TGTGCCAGCAGCCAGGCGGGACGATCCTACGAGCAGTACTTC
TRBV18	TRBD1	TRBJ2-7	-	CASSPRDSPWEQYF	TGTGCCAGCTCACCAAGGGACAGCCCTTGGGAGCAGTACTTC
TRBV25-1	TRBD1	TRBJ1-4	-	CASSEVDRGHNEKLFF	TGTGCCAGCAGTGAAGTGGACAGGGGGCACAATGAAAAACTGTTTTTT
TRBV27	TRBD2	TRBJ2-7	-	CASRTSGWTYEQYF	TGTGCCAGCAGGACTAGCGGGTGGACCTACGAGCAGTACTTC
TRBV27	TRBD1	TRBJ2-4	-	CASSSYPQGGHKNIQYF	TGTGCCAGCAGTTCCTACCCACAGGGGGGCCACAAAAACATTCAGTACTTC
TRBV6-1	-	TRBJ2-5	-	CASSEFEGLETQYF	TGTGCCAGCAGTGAATTCGAGGGTCTGGAGACCCAGTACTTC
TRBV20-1	-	TRBJ2-7	few	CSARQGFQQYF	TGCAGTGCTAGACAGGGGTTCCAGCAGTACTTC
TRBV6-5	TRBD2	TRBJ2-3	-	CASRGLAGGGDTQYF	TGTGCCAGCAGAGGACTTGCGGGAGGAGGAGATACGCAGTATTTT
TRBV11-3	-	TRBJ2-3	-	CASSYSGDTQYF	TGTGCCAGCAGCTACAGTGGGGATACGCAGTATTTT
TRBV5-1	TRBD2	TRBJ2-3	few	CASSLSPSGSLTDTQYF	TGCGCCAGCAGCTTGTCGCCTAGCGGGTCCCTCACAGATACGCAGTATTTT
TRBV28	TRBD1	TRBJ2-7	-	CASSLMGQSYEQYF	TGTGCCAGCAGTTTAATGGGACAGTCCTACGAGCAGTACTTC
TRBV7-8	TRBD1	TRBJ2-3	few	CASSDYGQASTDTQYF	TGTGCCAGCAGCGATTATGGACAGGCTAGCACAGATACGCAGTATTTT
TRBV4-1	-	TRBJ1-4	-	CASSQGRSGFNEKLFF	TGCGCCAGCAGCCAAGGGAGGAGCGGGTTTAATGAAAAACTGTTTTTT
TRBV28	-	TRBJ2-2	-	CAGSSPLGTKVTNTGELFF	TGTGCCGGCAGTTCCCCCCTTGGGACAAAGGTCACGAACACCGGGGAGCTGTTTTTT